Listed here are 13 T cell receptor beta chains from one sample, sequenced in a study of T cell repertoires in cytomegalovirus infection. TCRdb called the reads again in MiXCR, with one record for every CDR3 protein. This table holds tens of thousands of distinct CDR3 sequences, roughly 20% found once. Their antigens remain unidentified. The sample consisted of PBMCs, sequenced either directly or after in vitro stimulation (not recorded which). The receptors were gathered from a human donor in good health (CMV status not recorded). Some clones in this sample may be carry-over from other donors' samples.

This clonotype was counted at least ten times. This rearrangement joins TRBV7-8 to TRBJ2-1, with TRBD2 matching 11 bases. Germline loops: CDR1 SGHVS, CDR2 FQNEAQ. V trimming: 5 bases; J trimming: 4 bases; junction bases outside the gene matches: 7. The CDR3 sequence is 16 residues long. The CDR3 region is CASSIGTSGQYNEQFF. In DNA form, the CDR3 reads TGTGCCAGCAGCATCGGGACTAGCGGACAATACAATGAGCAGTTCTTC.

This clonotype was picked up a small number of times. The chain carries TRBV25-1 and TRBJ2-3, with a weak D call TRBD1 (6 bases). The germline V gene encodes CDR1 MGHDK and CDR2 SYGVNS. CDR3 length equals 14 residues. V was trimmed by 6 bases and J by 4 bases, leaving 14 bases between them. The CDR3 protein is CASSEGQWADTQYF. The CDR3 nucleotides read TGTGCCAGCAGCGAAGGACAGTGGGCAGATACGCAGTATTTT.

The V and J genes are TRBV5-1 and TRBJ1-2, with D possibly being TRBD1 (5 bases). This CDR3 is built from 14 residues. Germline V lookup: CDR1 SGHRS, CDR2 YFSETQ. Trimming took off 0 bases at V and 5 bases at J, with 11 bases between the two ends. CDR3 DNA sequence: TGCGCCAGCAGCTTGGTGGGGACGGATTATGGCTACACCTTC. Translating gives CASSLVGTDYGYTF.

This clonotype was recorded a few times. CDR3 protein: CASSYSTGEVTDTQYF. As DNA, the CDR3 is TGTGCCAGCAGTTACTCGACGGGAGAGGTAACAGATACGCAGTATTTT. The chain employs TRBV6-2 or TRBV6-3 and TRBJ2-3; D is perhaps TRBD2 (6 bases). Germline values: CDR1 MNHEY, CDR2 SVGEGT. The ends were cut back, 0 bases at V and 3 bases at J, with 13 bases in the middle. The CDR3 consists of 16 residues.

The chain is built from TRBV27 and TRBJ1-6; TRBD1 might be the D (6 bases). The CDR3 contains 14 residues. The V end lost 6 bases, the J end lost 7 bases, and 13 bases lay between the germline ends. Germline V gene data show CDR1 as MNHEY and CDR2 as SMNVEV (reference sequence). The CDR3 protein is CASRSRGSNSPLHF. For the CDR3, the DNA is TGTGCCAGCAGAAGCAGGGGTTCAAATTCACCCCTCCACTTT.

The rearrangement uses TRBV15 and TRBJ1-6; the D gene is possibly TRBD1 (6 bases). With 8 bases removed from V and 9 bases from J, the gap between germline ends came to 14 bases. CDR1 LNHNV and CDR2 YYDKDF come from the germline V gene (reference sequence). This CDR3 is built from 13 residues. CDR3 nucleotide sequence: TGTGCCACCGCAGAAGGGGGTCGTTCACCCCTCCACTTT. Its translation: CATAEGGRSPLHF.

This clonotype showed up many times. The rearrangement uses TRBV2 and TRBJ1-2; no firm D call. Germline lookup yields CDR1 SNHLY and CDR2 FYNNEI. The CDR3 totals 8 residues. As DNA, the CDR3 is TGTGTCTTCAATGGCTACACCTTC. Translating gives CVFNGYTF.

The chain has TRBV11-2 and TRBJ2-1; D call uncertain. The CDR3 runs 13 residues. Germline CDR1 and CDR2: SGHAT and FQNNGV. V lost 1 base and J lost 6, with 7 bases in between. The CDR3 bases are TGTGCCAGCAGCTTAGGTGGAGTCAATGAGCAGTTCTTC. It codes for CASSLGGVNEQFF. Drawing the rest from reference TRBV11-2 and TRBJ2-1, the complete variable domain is EAGVAQSPRYKIIEKRQSVAFWCNPISGHATLYWYQQILGQGPKLLIQFQNNGVVDDSQLPKDRFSAERLKGVDSTLKIQPAKLEDSAVYLCASSLGGVNEQFFGPGTRLTVL.

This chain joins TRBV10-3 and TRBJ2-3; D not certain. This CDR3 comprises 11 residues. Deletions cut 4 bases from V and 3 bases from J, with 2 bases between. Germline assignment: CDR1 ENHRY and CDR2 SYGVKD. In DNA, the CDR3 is TGTGCCATCAGTGTAACAGATACGCAGTATTTT. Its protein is CAISVTDTQYF.

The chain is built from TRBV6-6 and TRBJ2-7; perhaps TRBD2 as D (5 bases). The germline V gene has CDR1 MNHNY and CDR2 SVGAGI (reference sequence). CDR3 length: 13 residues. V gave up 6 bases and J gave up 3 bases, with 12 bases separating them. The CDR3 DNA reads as TGTGCCAGCAGGGACTCACTCCACTACGAGCAGTACTTC. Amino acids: CASRDSLHYEQYF.

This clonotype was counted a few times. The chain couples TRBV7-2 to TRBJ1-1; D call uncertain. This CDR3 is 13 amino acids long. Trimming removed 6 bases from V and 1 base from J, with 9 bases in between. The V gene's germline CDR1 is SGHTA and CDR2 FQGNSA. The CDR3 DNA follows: TGTGCCAGCAGGGTTGGTGGGAACACTGAAGCTTTCTTT. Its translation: CASRVGGNTEAFF. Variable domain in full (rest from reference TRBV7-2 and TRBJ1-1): GAGVSQSPSNKVTEKGKDVELRCDPISGHTALYWYRQSLGQGLEFLIYFQGNSAPDKSGLPSDRFSAERTGGSVSTLTIQRTQQEDSAVYLCASRVGGNTEAFFGQGTRLTVV.

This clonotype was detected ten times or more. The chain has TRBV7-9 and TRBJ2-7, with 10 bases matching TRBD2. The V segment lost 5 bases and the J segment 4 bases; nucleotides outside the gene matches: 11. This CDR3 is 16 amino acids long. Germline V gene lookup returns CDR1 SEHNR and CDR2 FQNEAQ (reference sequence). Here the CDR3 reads CASSKPGLANPYEQYF. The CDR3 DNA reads TGTGCCAGCAGCAAACCGGGACTAGCGAACCCATACGAGCAGTACTTC.

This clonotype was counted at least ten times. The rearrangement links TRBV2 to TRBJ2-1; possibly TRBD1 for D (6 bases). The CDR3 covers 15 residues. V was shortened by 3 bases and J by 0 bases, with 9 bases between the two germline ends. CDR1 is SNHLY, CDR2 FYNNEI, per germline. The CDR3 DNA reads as TGTGCCAGCAGTGAGGGGACACCCTCCTACAATGAGCAGTTCTTC. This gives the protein CASSEGTPSYNEQFF.